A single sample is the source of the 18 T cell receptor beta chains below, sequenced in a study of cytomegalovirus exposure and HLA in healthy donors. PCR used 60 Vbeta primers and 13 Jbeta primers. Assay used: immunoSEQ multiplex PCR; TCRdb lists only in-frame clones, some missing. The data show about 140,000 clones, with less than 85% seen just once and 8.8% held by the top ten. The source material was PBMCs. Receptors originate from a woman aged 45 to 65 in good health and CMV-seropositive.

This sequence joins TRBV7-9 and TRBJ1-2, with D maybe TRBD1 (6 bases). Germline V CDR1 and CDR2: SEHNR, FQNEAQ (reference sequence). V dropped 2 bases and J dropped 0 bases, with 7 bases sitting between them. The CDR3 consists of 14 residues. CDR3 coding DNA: TGTGCCAGCAGCTTAACAGGGTCTAACTATGGCTACACCTTC. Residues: CASSLTGSNYGYTF.

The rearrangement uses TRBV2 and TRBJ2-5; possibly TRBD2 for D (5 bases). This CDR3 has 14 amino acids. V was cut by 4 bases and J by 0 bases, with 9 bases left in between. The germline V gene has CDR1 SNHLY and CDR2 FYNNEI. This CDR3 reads CASSVTTNQETQYF. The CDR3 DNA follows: TGTGCCAGCAGTGTGACTACCAACCAAGAGACCCAGTACTTC.

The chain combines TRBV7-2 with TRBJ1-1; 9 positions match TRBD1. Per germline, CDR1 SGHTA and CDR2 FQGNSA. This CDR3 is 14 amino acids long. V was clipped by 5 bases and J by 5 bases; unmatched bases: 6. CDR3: CASSRGGQGTEAFF. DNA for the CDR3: TGTGCCAGCAGCCGAGGCGGACAGGGGACTGAAGCTTTCTTT.

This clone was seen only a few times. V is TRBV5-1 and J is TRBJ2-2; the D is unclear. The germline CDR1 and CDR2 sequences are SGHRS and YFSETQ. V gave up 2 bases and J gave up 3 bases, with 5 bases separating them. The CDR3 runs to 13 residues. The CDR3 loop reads CASSFTDTGELFF. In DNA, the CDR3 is TGCGCCAGCAGCTTTACAGACACCGGGGAGCTGTTTTTT.

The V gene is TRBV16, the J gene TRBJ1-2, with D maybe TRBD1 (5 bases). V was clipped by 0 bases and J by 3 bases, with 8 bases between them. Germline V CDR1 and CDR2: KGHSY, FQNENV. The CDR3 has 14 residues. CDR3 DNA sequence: TGTGCCAGCAGCCAATCTAGGGGCGACTATGGCTACACCTTC. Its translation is CASSQSRGDYGYTF.

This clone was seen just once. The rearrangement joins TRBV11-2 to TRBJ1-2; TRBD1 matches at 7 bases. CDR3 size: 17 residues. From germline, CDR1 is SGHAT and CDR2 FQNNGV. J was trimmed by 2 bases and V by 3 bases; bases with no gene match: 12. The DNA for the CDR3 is TGTGCCAGCAGCTTTACGGGACAGCCCACTTCAAACTATGGCTACACCTTC. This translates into CASSFTGQPTSNYGYTF. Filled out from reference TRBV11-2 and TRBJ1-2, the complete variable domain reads EAGVAQSPRYKIIEKRQSVAFWCNPISGHATLYWYQQILGQGPKLLIQFQNNGVVDDSQLPKDRFSAERLKGVDSTLKIQPAKLEDSAVYLCASSFTGQPTSNYGYTFGSGTRLTVV.

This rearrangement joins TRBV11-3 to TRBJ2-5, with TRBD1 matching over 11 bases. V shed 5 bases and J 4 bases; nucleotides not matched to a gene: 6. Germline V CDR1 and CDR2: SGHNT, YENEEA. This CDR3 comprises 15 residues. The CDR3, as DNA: TGTGCCAGCAGCAGAGGACAGGGGGCCCGAGAGACCCAGTACTTC. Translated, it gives CASSRGQGARETQYF.

CDR3 coding DNA: TGTGCCAGCAGCGTGGAGGTTAGCGGGGCAGATACGCAGTATTTT. It encodes CASSVEVSGADTQYF. This chain joins TRBV9 and TRBJ2-3; 8 bases map to TRBD2. Germline V gene lookup returns CDR1 SGDLS and CDR2 YYNGEE. CDR3 length: 15 residues. Trimming took 2 bases from V and 4 from J; bases not matched to a gene: 6.

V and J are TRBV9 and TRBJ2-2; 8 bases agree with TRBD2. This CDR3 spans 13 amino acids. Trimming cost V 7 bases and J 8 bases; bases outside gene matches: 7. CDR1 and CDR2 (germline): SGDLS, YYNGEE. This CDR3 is CASARTSWGELFF. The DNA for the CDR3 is TGTGCCAGCGCCCGGACTAGCTGGGGGGAGCTGTTTTTT.

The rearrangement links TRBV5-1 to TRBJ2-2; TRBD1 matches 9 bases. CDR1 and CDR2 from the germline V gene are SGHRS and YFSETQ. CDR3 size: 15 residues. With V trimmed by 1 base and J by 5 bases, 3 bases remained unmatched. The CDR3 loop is CASSLWGQGTGELFF. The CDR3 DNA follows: TGCGCCAGCAGCTTGTGGGGACAGGGTACCGGGGAGCTGTTTTTT.

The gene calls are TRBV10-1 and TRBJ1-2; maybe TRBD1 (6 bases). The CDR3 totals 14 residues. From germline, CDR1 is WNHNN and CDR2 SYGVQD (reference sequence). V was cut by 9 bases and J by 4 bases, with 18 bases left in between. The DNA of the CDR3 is TGCGCCAGGCTCGATGAAGACAGGCCCTATGGCTACACCTTC. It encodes CARLDEDRPYGYTF.

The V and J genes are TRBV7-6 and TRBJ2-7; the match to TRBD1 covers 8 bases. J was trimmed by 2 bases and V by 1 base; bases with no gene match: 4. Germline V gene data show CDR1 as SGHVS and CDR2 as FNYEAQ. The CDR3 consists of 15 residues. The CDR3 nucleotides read TGTGCCAGCAGCTTAGGCGGGACAGGACCCTACGAGCAGTACTTC. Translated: CASSLGGTGPYEQYF.

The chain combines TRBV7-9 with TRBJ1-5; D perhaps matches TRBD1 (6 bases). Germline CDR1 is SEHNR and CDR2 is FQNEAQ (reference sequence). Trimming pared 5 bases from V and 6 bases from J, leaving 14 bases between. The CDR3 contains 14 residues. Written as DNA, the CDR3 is TGTGCCAGCAGCATAACAGGGTCCAGTCAGCCCCAGCATTTT. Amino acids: CASSITGSSQPQHF.

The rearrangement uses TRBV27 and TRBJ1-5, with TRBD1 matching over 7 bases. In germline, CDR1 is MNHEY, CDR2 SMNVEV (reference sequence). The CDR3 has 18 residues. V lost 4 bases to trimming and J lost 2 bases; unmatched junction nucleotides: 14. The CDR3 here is CASSSRTQTGWRNQPQHF. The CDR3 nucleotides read TGTGCCAGCAGTTCCCGGACCCAGACAGGGTGGCGCAATCAGCCCCAGCATTTT.

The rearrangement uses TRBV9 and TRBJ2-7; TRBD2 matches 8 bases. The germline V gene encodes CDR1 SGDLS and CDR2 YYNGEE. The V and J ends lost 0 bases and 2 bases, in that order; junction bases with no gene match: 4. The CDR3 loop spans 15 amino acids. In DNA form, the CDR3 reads TGTGCCAGCAGCGTAGGGAGCGGGGGTACCTACGAGCAGTACTTC. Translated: CASSVGSGGTYEQYF. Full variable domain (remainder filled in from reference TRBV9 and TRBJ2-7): DSGVTQTPKHLITATGQRVTLRCSPRSGDLSVYWYQQSLDQGLQFLIQYYNGEERAKGNILERFSAQQFPDLHSELNLSSLELGDSALYFCASSVGSGGTYEQYFGPGTRLTVT.

The CDR3 spells CASSPPGQRTSYEQYF. CDR3 coding DNA: TGCGCCAGCAGTCCTCCGGGACAGCGAACTTCCTACGAGCAGTACTTC. The rearrangement uses TRBV4-1 and TRBJ2-7; 7 bases are shared with TRBD1. Germline lookup yields CDR1 MGHRA and CDR2 YSYEKL. The J segment lost 1 base and the V segment lost 6 bases, leaving 12 bases of the junction unmatched. CDR3 length: 16 residues.

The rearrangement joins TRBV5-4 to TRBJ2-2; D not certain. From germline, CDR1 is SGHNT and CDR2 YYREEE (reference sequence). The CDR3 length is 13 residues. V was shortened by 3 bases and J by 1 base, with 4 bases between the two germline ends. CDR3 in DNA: TGTGCCAGCAGCTCAGGGAACACCGGGGAGCTGTTTTTT. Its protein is CASSSGNTGELFF.

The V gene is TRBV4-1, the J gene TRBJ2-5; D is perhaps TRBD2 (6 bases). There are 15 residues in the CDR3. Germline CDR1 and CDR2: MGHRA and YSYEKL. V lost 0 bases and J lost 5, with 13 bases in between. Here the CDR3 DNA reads TGCGCCAGCAGCCAAGAACTAGGGAGGTACGAGACCCAGTACTTC. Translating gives CASSQELGRYETQYF.